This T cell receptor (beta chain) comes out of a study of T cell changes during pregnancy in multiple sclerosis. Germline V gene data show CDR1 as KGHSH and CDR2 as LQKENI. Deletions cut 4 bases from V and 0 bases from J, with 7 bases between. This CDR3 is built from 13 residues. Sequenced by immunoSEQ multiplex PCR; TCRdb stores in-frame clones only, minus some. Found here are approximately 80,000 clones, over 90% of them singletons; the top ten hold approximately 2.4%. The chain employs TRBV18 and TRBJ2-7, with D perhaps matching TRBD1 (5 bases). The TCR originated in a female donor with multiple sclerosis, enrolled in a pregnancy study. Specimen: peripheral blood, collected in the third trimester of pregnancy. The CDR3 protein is CASSQGFSYEQYF. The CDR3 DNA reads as TGTGCCAGCTCACAGGGGTTCTCCTACGAGCAGTACTTC.